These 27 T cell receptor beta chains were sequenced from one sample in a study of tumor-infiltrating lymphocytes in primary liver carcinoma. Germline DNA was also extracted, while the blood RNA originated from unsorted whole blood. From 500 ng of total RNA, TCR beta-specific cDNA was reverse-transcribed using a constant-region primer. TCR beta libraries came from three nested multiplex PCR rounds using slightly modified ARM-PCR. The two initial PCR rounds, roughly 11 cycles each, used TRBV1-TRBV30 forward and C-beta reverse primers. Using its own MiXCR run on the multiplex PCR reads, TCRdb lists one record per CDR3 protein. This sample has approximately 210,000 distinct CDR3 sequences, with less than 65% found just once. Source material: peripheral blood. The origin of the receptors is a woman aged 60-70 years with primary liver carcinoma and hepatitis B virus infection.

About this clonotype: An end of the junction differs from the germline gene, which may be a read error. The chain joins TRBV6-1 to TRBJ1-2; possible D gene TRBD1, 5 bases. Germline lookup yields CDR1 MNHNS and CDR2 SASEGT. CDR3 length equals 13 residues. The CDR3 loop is CAISEVRGYGYTF. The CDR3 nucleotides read TGTGCCATCAGTGAAGTAAGGGGCTATGGCTACACCTTC.

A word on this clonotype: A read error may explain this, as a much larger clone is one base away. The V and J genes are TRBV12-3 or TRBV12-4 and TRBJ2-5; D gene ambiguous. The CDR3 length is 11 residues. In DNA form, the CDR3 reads TGTACCAGCAGCGTCGGGGAGACCCAGTACTTC. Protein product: CTSSVGETQYF.

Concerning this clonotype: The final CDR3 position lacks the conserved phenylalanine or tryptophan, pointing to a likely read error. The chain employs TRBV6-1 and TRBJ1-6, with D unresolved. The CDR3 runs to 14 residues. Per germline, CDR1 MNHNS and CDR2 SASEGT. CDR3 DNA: TGCGCCAGCAGTGAAGAAGGGTTCGGAGGGACCCTCCACATT. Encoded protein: CASSEEGFGGTLHI.

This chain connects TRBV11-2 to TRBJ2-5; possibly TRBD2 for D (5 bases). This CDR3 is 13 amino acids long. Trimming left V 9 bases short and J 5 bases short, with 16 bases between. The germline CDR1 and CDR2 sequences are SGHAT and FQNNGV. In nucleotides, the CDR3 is TGTGCCAGTAGCGAGTGGCCCTGTGAGACCCAGTACTTC. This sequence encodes CASSEWPCETQYF.

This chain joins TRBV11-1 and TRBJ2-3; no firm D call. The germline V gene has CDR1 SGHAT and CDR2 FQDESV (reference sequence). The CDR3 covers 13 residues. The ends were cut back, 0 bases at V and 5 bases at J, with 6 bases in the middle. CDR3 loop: CASSLAHRDTQYF. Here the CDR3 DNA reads TGTGCCAGCAGCTTAGCCCACAGAGATACGCAGTATTTT.

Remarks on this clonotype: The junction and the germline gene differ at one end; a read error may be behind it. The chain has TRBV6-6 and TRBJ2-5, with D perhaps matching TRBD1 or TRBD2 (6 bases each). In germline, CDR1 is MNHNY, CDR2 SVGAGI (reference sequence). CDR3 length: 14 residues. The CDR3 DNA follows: TGTGCCAGCAGTAACTCCGGGGGCGGAGAGACCCAGTACTTC. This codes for CASSNSGGGETQYF.

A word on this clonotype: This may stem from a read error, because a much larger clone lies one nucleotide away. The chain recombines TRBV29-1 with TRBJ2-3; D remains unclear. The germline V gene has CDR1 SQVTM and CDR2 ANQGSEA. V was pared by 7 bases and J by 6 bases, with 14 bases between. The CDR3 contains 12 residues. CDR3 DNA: TGCAGCGGCGTGACATGGTTTGATACGCAGTATTTT. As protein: CSGVTWFDTQYF.

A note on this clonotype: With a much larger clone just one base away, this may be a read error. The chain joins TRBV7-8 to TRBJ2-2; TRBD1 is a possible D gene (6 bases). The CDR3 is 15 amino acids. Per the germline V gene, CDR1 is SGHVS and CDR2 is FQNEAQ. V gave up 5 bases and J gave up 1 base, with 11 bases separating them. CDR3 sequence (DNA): TGTGCCAGCAGCACCTGGACAGTGAACACCGGGGAGCTGTTTTTT. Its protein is CASSTWTVNTGELFF.

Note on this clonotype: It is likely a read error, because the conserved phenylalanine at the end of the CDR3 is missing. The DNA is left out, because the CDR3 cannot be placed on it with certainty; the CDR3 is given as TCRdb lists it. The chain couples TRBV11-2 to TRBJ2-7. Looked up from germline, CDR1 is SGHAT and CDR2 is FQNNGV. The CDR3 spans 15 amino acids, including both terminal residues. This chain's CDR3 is CASSLASRVSHERYL.

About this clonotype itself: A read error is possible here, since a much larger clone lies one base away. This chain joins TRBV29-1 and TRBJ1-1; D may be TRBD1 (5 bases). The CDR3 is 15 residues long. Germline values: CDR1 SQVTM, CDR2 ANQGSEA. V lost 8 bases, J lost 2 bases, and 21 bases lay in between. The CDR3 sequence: CSIQSTGTYNTEAFF. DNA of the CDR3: TGCAGCATCCAATCCACCGGGACGTACAACACTGAAGCTTTCTTT.

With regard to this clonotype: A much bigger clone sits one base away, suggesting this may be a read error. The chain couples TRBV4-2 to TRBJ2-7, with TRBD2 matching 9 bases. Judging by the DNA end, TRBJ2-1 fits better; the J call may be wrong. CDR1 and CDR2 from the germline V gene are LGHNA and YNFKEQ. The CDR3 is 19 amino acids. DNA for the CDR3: TGTGCCAGCAGCCAAGACCTAAGCCTCTGGACTAGCGTTACCTACGAGCAGTTCTTC. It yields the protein CASSQDLSLWTSVTYEQFF.

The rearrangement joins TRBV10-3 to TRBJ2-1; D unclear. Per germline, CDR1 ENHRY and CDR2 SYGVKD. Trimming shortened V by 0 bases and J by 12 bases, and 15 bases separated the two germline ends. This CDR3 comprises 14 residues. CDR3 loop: CAISESIQVGGQFF. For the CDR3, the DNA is TGTGCCATCAGTGAGTCGATCCAAGTAGGTGGGCAGTTCTTC.

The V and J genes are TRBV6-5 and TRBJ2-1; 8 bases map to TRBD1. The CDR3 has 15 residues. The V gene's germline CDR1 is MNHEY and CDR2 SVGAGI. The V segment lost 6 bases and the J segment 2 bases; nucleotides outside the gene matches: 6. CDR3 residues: CASSPQGAPYNEQFF. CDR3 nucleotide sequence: TGTGCCAGCAGCCCCCAGGGGGCACCCTACAATGAGCAGTTCTTC.

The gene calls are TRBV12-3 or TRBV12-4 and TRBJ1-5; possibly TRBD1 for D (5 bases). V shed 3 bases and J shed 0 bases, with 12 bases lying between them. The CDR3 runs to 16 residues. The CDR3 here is CASSFEGSNSNQPQHF. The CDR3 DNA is TGTGCCAGCAGTTTTGAGGGGTCTAATAGCAATCAGCCCCAGCATTTT.

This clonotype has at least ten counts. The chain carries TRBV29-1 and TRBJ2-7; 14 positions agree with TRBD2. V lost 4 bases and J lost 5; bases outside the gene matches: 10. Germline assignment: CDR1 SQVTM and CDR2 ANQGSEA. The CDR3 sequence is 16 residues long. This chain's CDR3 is CSVGTGTSGSLHEQYF. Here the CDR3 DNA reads TGCAGCGTTGGTACTGGGACTAGCGGGAGTCTCCACGAGCAGTACTTC.

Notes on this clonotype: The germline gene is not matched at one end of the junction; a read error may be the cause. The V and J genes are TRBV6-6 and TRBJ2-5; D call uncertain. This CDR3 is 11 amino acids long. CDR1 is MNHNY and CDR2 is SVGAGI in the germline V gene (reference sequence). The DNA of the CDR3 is TGTGGCAGCAGTTACCCGGAGACCCAGTACTTC. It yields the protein CGSSYPETQYF.

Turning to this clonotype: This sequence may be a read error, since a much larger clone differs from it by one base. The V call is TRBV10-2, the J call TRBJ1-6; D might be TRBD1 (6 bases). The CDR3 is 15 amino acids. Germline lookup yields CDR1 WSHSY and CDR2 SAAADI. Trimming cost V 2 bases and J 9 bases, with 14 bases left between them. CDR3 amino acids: CASSEGSLRGSPLHF. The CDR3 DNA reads TGCGCCAGCAGTGAGGGGTCCCTCAGGGGTTCACCCCTCCACTTT.

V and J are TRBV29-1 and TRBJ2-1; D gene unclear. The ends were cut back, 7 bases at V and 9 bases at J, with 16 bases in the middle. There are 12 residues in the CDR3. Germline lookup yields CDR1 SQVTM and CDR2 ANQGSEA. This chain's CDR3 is CSAYMVDIEQFF. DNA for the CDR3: TGCAGCGCCTACATGGTTGATATTGAGCAGTTCTTC.

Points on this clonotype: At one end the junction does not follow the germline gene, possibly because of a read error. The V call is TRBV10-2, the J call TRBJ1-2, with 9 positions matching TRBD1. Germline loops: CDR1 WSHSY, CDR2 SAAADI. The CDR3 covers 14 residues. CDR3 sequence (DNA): TGCACCAGCAGTGAGGGGACAGGGACCTATGGCTACACCTTT. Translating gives CTSSEGTGTYGYTF.

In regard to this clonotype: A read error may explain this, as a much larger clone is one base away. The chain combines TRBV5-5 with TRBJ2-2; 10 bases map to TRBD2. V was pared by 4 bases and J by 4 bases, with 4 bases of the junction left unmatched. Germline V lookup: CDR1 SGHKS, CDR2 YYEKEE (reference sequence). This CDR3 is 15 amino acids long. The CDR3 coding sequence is TGTGCCAGCAGCATGTCTAGCGGGAGCACCGGGGAGCTGTTTTTT. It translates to CASSMSSGSTGELFF.

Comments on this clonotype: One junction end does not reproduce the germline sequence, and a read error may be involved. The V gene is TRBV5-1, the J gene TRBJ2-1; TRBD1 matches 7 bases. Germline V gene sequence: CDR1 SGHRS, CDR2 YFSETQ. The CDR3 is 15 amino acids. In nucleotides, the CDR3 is TGTGCCAGCAGCCAAACCGACAGGGTGGGGAATGAGCAGTTCTTC. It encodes CASSQTDRVGNEQFF.

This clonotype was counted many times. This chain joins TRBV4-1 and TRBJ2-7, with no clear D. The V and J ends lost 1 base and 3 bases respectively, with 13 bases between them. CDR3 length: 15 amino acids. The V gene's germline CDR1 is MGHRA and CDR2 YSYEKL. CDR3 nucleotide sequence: TGCGCCAGCAGCCAAGCTTTATGGCAGGACTACGAGCAGTACTTC. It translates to CASSQALWQDYEQYF.

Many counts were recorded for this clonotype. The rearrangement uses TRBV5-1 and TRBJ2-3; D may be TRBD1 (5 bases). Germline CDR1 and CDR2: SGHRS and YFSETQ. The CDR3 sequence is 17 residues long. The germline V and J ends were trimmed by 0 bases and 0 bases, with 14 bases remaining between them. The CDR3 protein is CASSLVPDTTSTDTQYF. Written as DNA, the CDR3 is TGCGCCAGCAGCTTGGTCCCGGACACCACTAGCACAGATACGCAGTATTTT.

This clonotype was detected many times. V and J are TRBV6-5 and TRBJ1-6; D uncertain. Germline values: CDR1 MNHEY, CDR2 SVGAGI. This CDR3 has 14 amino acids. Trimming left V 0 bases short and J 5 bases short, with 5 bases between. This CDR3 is CASSYSGNNSPLHF. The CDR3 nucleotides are TGTGCCAGCAGTTACTCGGGCAATAATTCACCCCTCCACTTT.

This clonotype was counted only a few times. For the CDR3, the DNA is TGTGCCATCAGTGCAGGGACAGGGTTTGAGAACACTGAAGCTTTCTTT. It encodes CAISAGTGFENTEAFF. The chain is built from TRBV10-3 and TRBJ1-1; 9 bases agree with TRBD1. Per the germline V gene, CDR1 is ENHRY and CDR2 is SYGVKD. The V gene end was trimmed by 4 bases and the J gene end by 1 base; junction bases not matched to a gene: 7. The CDR3 contains 16 residues.

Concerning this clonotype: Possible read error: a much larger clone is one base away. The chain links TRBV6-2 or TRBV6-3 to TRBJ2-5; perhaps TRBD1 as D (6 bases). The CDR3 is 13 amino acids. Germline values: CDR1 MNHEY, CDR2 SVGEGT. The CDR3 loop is CAIQGRVQETQCF. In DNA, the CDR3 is TGTGCCATCCAGGGGCGGGTGCAAGAGACCCAGTGCTTC.

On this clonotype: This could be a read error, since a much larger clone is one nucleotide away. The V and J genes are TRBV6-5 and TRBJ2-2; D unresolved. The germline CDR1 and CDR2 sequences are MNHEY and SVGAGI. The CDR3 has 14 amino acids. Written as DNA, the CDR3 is TGTGTCAGCAGTTACGGGTTTGCAACCGGGGAGCTGTTTTTT. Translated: CVSSYGFATGELFF.